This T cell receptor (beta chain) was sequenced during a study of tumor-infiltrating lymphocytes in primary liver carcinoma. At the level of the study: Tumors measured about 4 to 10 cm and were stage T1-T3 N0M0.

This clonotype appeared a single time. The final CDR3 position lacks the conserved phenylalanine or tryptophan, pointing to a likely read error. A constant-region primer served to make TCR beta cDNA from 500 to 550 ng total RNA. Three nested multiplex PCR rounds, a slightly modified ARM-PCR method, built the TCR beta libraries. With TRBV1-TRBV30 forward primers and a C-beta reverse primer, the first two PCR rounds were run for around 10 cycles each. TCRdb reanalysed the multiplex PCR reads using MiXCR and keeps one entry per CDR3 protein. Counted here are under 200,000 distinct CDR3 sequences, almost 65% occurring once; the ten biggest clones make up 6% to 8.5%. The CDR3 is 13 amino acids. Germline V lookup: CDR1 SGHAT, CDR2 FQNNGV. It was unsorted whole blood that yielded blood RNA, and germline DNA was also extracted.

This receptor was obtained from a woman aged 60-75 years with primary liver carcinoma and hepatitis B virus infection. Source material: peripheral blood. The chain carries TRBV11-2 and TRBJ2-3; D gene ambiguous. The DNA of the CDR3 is TGTGCCAGCAGCTTAGATCGGAAGGATATGCAGTATTTA. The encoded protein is CASSLDRKDMQYL.